This T cell receptor (beta chain) came from a study of blood T cell repertoires in COVID-19. Study summary: The cDNA or gDNA used as material had been derived from T cells, B-cell-depleted T cells, or PBMCs.

In the authors' workflow: From reference gene primer amplification, estimates of nucleated cell counts were derived. The protocol was immunoSEQ multiplex PCR, while the TCRdb copy is restricted to in-frame clones and leaves out a portion. V and J calls and clone size are given by that table; D and trimming were obtained from the DNA. This table holds 62,000 or so clones, 75% to 90% found once. This CDR3 spans 13 amino acids. V gave up 3 bases and J gave up 4 bases; unmatched junction bases: 4. The germline gives CDR1 GTSNPN, CDR2 SVGIG (reference sequence). The gene calls are TRBV30 and TRBJ2-5; 8 bases fit TRBD2. Sequencing input: peripheral blood. The receptor's source is a man over 45 with active COVID-19. The CDR3 protein is CAWSFGGAETQYF. CDR3 nucleotides: TGTGCCTGGAGCTTCGGGGGGGCAGAGACCCAGTACTTC.